This T cell receptor beta chain stems from a study of blood T cell repertoires in COVID-19. In the authors' workflow: Amplifying reference gene primers gave estimates of nucleated cell counts. Only in-frame clones appear in the TCRdb table, and some are missing; sequencing was by immunoSEQ multiplex PCR. That table furnishes V, J and clone size, whereas the DNA furnished D and trimming. The sample lists 490,000 or so clones; 80% to 90% were seen once. This CDR3 is built from 14 residues. Looked up from germline, CDR1 is GTSNPN and CDR2 is SVGIG (reference sequence). Trimming shortened V by 2 bases and J by 1 base, and 6 bases separated the two germline ends. Cohort allocation depended upon clinical history that participants reported. Resolution of symptoms, clearance, or two negative PCRs was present in recovered Cohort 3 donors.

This chain connects TRBV30 to TRBJ1-6; D call uncertain. Sequenced: PBMCs or T cells enriched from blood (not recorded which). The sequence was obtained from a woman aged 60-75 years who had recovered from COVID-19. CDR3 protein: CAWSSRSYNSPLHF. Written as DNA, the CDR3 is TGTGCCTGGAGTTCTCGGTCCTATAATTCACCCCTCCACTTT. Combining the CDR3 with reference TRBV30 and TRBJ1-6 gives the whole variable domain SQTIHQWPATLVQPVGSPLSLECTVEGTSNPNLYWYRQAAGRGLQLLFYSVGIGQISSEVPQNLSASRPQDRQFILSSKKLLLSDSGFYLCAWSSRSYNSPLHFGNGTRLTVT.